This T cell receptor beta chain was identified in a study of beta chain features in type 1 diabetes listed by TCRdb under 2018. The study in broad terms: Patients and healthy donors did not differ in mean age, gender distribution, total cell number or subset yield. A total of 100 million to 110 million sorted cells were examined across all samples, and a strong correlation was observed between cell number per subset and RNA yield. In the study, recently diagnosed type 1 diabetes patients and matched healthy donors were compared on the TCRB repertoires of their sorted circulating CD4+ T cell subsets. Whereas all 30 or so donors provided naive and central memory subsets, regulatory and stem cell-like memory subsets were isolated from just 8 patients and about 8 healthy donors.

On this clone: Its binding antigen is unknown. One base away there is no much larger clone; base qualities are not given.

Overall results and qualifications from the work: In all four CD4+ subsets, TCRB CDR3 length was moderately but significantly shorter in type 1 diabetes patients. PCR might favor shorter templates, but patient and control samples were amplified and corrected together, so any skew would affect both groups equally. Naive, central memory and regulatory TCRB repertoires appeared to be more similar among patients than among healthy donors. At VDJ recombination sites, patients with type 1 diabetes made fewer insertions and deleted more nucleotides, a pattern implying thymic rearrangement abnormalities. Because cDNA was sequenced instead of genomic DNA, activated cells with high expression could be over-represented, although the groups did not differ in activation or CD3 levels. Because small numbers of individuals were included in the HLA sub-analyses, any influence of HLA type on TCRB rearrangement was left unresolved.

Clipping removes 1 base from V and 2 bases from J, with 9 as the unmatched junction base count. The CDR3 goes from the cysteine to the phenylalanine over 17 residues. The sequence is cut down to CDR3 DNA, 51 bases in frame from base 1. In the germline V gene, CDR1 corresponds to SGDLS and CDR2 to YYNGEE. The High Capacity cDNA Reverse Transcription Kit was used to reverse transcribe all of the isolated RNA, meaning that expressed TCRB transcripts were what got sequenced. Deep immunoSEQ sequencing was applied to naive, central memory and regulatory T cell samples, giving an average of roughly 3.5 million total reads per sample. After sorted cells were lysed in RLT buffer, RNA was extracted with DNase-treated RNeasy Micro or Mini kits, with the choice depending on cell number. Each cell subset was processed on its own to prevent cross-contamination, while patient and healthy donor samples were processed together. The immunoSEQ multiplex PCR was used to amplify TCRB sequences from cDNA, generating 87-bp fragments that spanned the CDR3 region. Sequencing of the amplicons was performed on the Illumina HiSeq platform. The original methods were these. Synthetic template baselines were used to correct PCR bias computationally, reads within Hamming distance 2 were collapsed, and singletons that could not be merged were discarded. Reads were aligned against IMGT so that V, D and J genes, CDR3 length and insertions or deletions at six rearrangement sites could be assigned. Within each subset, clonotype counts were normalized to the number of sorted cells before true diversity and Gini coefficients were calculated with the tcR R package. The overlap coefficient, calculated on TCRB nucleotide sequences, was used to measure repertoire sharing. Out-of-frame TCRB sequences from naive cells were analyzed as a proxy for the pre-selection repertoire. Imported from immuneACCESS, the table was reduced by TCRdb to in-frame sequences with V and J called. These copies leave out some clones; in studies compared against another copy, an unresolved V gene accounts for under half, and the cause of the remainder is not known. The V and J calls and clone size come from that table; D and trimming were worked out from the DNA. The table for this sample lists more than 250,000 clones; about 20% of them were counted only once. The top ten hold 0.028% of the sample.

From each donor, a single peripheral blood sample of 90 to 150 mL on average was drawn into heparinised tubes. Using a panel that included CD45RO, CCR7, CD25, CD127, CD95 and CD27, naive, central memory, regulatory and stem cell-like memory CD4+ T cells were sorted on a BD FACSAria II. Every sorted population had a purity above 95%. PBMCs were isolated right away by Lymphoprep density gradient centrifugation and were stained directly, without culture. To minimize batch effects, samples were stained and sorted in pairs, one healthy donor with one patient per experiment. In this chain, TRBV9 is recombined with TRBJ2-1; 7 nucleotides in the junction match TRBD2. This clonotype was obtained from a woman aged 40 to 50 with type 1 diabetes. Sample: naive CD4+ T cells from blood. What this sample's cell subset or site label stands for: true naive CD4+ T cells. The bases read TGTGCCAGCAGCGTAAACGACGGGAGGACCACCTACAATGAGCAGTTCTTC. This is translated as CASSVNDGRTTYNEQFF.